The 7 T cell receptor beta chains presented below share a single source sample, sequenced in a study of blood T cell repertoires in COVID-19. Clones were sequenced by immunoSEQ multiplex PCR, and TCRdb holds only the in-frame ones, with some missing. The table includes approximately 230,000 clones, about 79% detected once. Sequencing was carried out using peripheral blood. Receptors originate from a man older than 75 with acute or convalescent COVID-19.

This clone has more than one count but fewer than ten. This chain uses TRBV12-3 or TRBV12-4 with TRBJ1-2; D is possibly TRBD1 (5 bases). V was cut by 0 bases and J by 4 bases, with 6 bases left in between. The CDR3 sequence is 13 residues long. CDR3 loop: CASSLAGGYGYTF. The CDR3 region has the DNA TGTGCCAGCAGTTTAGCGGGGGGCTATGGCTACACCTTC.

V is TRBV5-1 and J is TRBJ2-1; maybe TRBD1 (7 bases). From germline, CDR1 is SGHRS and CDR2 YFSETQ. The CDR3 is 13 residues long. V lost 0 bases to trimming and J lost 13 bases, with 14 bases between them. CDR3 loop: CASSLGQGGKQFF. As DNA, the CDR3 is TGCGCCAGCAGCTTGGGGCAGGGGGGAAAACAGTTCTTC. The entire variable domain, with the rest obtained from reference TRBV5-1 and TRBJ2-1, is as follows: KAGVTQTPRYLIKTRGQQVTLSCSPISGHRSVSWYQQTPGQGLQFLFEYFSETQRNKGNFPGRFSGRQFSNSRSEMNVSTLELGDSALYLCASSLGQGGKQFFGPGTRLTVL.

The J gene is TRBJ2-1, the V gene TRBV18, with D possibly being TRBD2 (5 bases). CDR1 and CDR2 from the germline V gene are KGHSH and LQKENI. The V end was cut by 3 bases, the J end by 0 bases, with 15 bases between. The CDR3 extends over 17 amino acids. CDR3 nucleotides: TGTGCCAGCTCACCCCGGCTAGCTGAGAGCTCCTACAATGAGCAGTTCTTC. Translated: CASSPRLAESSYNEQFF.

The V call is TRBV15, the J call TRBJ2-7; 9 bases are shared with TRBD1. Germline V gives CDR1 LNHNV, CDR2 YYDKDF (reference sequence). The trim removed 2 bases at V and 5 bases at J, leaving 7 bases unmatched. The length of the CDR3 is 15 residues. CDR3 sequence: CATSRRQGGFDEQYF. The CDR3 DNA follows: TGTGCCACCAGCAGACGACAGGGGGGTTTTGACGAGCAGTACTTC.

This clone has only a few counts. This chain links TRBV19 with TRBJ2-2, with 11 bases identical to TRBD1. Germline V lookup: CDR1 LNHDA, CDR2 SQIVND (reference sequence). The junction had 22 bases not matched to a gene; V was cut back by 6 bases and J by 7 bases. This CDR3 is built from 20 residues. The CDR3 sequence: CASSLPWYRIRDRGDGELFF. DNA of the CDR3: TGTGCCAGTAGCCTCCCATGGTACCGAATTCGGGACAGGGGGGACGGGGAGCTGTTTTTT.

Here the CDR3 DNA reads TGTGCCAGCAGACTACAGGGAGAAGCTTTCTTT. It encodes CASRLQGEAFF. The chain employs TRBV12-3 or TRBV12-4 and TRBJ1-1; a possible D gene is TRBD1 (6 bases). The CDR3 sequence is 11 residues long. V dropped 6 bases and J dropped 8 bases, with 10 bases sitting between them.

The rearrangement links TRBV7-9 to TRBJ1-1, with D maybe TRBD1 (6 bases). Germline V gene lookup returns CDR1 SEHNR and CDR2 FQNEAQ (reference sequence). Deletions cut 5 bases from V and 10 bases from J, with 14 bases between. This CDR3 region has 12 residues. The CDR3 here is CASSQGPWGAFF. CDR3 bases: TGTGCCAGCAGCCAGGGGCCCTGGGGAGCTTTCTTT.